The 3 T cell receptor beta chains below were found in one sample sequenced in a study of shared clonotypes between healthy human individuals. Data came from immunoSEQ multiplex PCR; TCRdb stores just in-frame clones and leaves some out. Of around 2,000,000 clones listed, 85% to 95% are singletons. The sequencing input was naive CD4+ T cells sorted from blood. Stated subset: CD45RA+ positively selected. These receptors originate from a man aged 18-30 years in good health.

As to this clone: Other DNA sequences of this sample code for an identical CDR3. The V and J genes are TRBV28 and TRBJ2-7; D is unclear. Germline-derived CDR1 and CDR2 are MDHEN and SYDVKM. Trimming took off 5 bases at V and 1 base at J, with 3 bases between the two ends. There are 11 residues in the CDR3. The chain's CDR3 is CASSSSYEQYF. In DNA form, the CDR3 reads TGTGCCAGCAGTAGTTCCTACGAGCAGTACTTC.

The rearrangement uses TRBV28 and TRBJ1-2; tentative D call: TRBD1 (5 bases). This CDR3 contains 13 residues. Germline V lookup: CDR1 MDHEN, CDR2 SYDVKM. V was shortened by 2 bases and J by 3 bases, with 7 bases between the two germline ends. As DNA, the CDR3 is TGTGCCAGCAGTTTAGGGGCGTACTATGGCTACACCTTC. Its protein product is CASSLGAYYGYTF.

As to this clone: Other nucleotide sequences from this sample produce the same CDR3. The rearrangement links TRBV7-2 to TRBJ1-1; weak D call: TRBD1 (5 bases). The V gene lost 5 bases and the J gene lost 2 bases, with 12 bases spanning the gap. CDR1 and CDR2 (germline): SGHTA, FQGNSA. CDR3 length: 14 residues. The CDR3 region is CASSLEGLNTEAFF. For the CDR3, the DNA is TGTGCCAGCAGCCTCGAGGGACTTAACACTGAAGCTTTCTTT.